A selection of T cell receptor beta chains follows, all from one sample in a study of blood T cell repertoires in COVID-19. The table came from immunoSEQ multiplex PCR; TCRdb's copy has only in-frame clones and leaves some out. The sample lists about 150,000 clones; roughly 84% were seen once. Sequenced input: peripheral blood. These receptors were collected from an elderly man with COVID-19, enrolled during active disease. CDR3s include the opening cysteine and the closing phenylalanine or tryptophan. D genes are given only for firm matches. Only part of the rows carry a size: once, few, many, or a class if the clone is expanded.

D gene: NA; J gene: TRBJ1-1; CDR3 length: 15; V gene: TRBV11-2; clone size: NA; CDR3 DNA: TGTGCCAGCAGCTGGGCCTTCACCAGGAACACTGAAGCTTTCTTT; CDR3 protein: CASSWAFTRNTEAFF
D gene: TRBD1; J gene: TRBJ1-5; CDR3 length: 15; V gene: TRBV18; clone size: few; CDR3 DNA: TGTGCCAGCTCCGGAGACAGGGCCAGCAATCAGCCCCAGCATTTT; CDR3 protein: CASSGDRASNQPQHF
D gene: NA; J gene: TRBJ2-7; CDR3 length: 18; V gene: TRBV19; clone size: NA; CDR3 DNA: TGTGCCAGTAGTCCCCAAAGGAAGCAGGAGGGGAGGCCGAGGGAGCAGTACTTC; CDR3 protein: CASSPQRKQEGRPREQYF
D gene: NA; J gene: TRBJ2-5; CDR3 length: 15; V gene: TRBV7-8; clone size: NA; CDR3 DNA: TGTGCCAGCAGCTCGAATACAGGTTATCAAGAGACCCAGTACTTC; CDR3 protein: CASSSNTGYQETQYF
D gene: TRBD2; J gene: TRBJ2-5; CDR3 length: 17; V gene: TRBV4-3; clone size: NA; CDR3 DNA: TGCGCCAGCAGCCAAGATCCCCGACTAGCGGGGCAAGAGACCCAGTACTTC; CDR3 protein: CASSQDPRLAGQETQYF
D gene: NA; J gene: TRBJ1-5; CDR3 length: 14; V gene: TRBV15; clone size: few; CDR3 DNA: TGTGCCACCAGCAGAGACACAGGGAGTCAGCCCCAGCATTTT; CDR3 protein: CATSRDTGSQPQHF
D gene: NA; J gene: TRBJ2-7; CDR3 length: 11; V gene: TRBV3-1/TRBV3-2; clone size: NA; CDR3 DNA: TGTGCCAGCAGCCAAGGCCGGGAGCAGTACTTC; CDR3 protein: CASSQGREQYF
D gene: NA; J gene: TRBJ1-4; CDR3 length: 13; V gene: TRBV9; clone size: once; CDR3 DNA: TGTGCCAGCAGCGTAGATCGCGGTGAAAAACTGTTTTTT; CDR3 protein: CASSVDRGEKLFF
D gene: TRBD1; J gene: TRBJ1-6; CDR3 length: 13; V gene: TRBV4-3; clone size: NA; CDR3 DNA: TGCGCCAGCTCACAGGGGTATAATTCACCCCTCCACTTT; CDR3 protein: CASSQGYNSPLHF
D gene: NA; J gene: TRBJ2-7; CDR3 length: 15; V gene: TRBV5-5; clone size: NA; CDR3 DNA: TGTGCCAGCAGCTTGGGATGGCAGGGGGGTTACGAGCAGTACTTC; CDR3 protein: CASSLGWQGGYEQYF
D gene: TRBD1; J gene: TRBJ1-2; CDR3 length: 19; V gene: TRBV28; clone size: NA; CDR3 DNA: TGTGCCAGCAGTTTGGACACGGGACAGGGAGCGAAAACCAACTATGGCTACACCTTC; CDR3 protein: CASSLDTGQGAKTNYGYTF
D gene: TRBD2; J gene: TRBJ2-5; CDR3 length: 18; V gene: TRBV3-1/TRBV3-2; clone size: NA; CDR3 DNA: TGTGCCAGCAGCCAGGGCTTCCTAGCGGGGTTATATCAAGAGACCCAGTACTTC; CDR3 protein: CASSQGFLAGLYQETQYF
D gene: TRBD1; J gene: TRBJ1-1; CDR3 length: 14; V gene: TRBV14; clone size: NA; CDR3 DNA: TGTGCCAGCAGCCGAGGACAGGGGATCACTGAAGCTTTCTTT; CDR3 protein: CASSRGQGITEAFF
D gene: NA; J gene: TRBJ1-2; CDR3 length: 15; V gene: TRBV25-1; clone size: once; CDR3 DNA: TGTGCCAGCAGTGAACTAGGGGGGGTCGCCTATGGCTACACCTTC; CDR3 protein: CASSELGGVAYGYTF
D gene: NA; J gene: TRBJ2-2; CDR3 length: 15; V gene: TRBV5-1; clone size: NA; CDR3 DNA: TGCGCCAGCAGCTTGAACGGAGATAACACCGGGGAGCTGTTTTTT; CDR3 protein: CASSLNGDNTGELFF
D gene: TRBD1; J gene: TRBJ2-5; CDR3 length: 12; V gene: TRBV5-1; clone size: NA; CDR3 DNA: TGCGCCAGCAGCTCCAGGGGGGAGACCCAGTACTTC; CDR3 protein: CASSSRGETQYF
D gene: NA; J gene: TRBJ1-4; CDR3 length: 18; V gene: TRBV7-4; clone size: NA; CDR3 DNA: TGTGCCAGCAGGCTGAAAGGTGGGGGGGAACAGGTTAATGAAAAACTGTTTTTT; CDR3 protein: CASRLKGGGEQVNEKLFF
D gene: TRBD2; J gene: TRBJ2-3; CDR3 length: 15; V gene: TRBV9; clone size: NA; CDR3 DNA: TGTGCCCGCGGGGGGGCGGGTCGACGCACAGATACGCAGTATTTT; CDR3 protein: CARGGAGRRTDTQYF
D gene: TRBD1; J gene: TRBJ1-5; CDR3 length: 15; V gene: TRBV12-5; clone size: NA; CDR3 DNA: TGTGCTAGTGGAAGGGACAGGGGCAGCAATCAGCCCCAGCATTTT; CDR3 protein: CASGRDRGSNQPQHF
D gene: NA; J gene: TRBJ2-6; CDR3 length: 13; V gene: TRBV12-3/TRBV12-4; clone size: NA; CDR3 DNA: TGTGCCAGCAGCTACTCTGGGGCCAACGTCCTGACTTTC; CDR3 protein: CASSYSGANVLTF
D gene: NA; J gene: TRBJ1-1; CDR3 length: 14; V gene: TRBV5-4; clone size: NA; CDR3 DNA: TGTGCCAGCAGCTTGAGGGCAGGGGACACTGAAGCTTTCTTT; CDR3 protein: CASSLRAGDTEAFF
D gene: NA; J gene: TRBJ2-1; CDR3 length: 16; V gene: TRBV28; clone size: NA; CDR3 DNA: TGTGCCAGCAGCGAAATACCCTCCATAACTTACAATGAGCAGTTCTTC; CDR3 protein: CASSEIPSITYNEQFF
D gene: NA; J gene: TRBJ1-4; CDR3 length: 17; V gene: TRBV12-5; clone size: NA; CDR3 DNA: TGTGCTAGTGGTCCCGCGATTGGTGAGGTCCTCTATGAAAAACTGTTTTTT; CDR3 protein: CASGPAIGEVLYEKLFF
D gene: TRBD1; J gene: TRBJ1-1; CDR3 length: 18; V gene: TRBV10-1; clone size: once; CDR3 DNA: TGCGCCAGCAGACAAACTTGGGACAGGGGGCGAGGGGACACTGAAGCTTTCTTT; CDR3 protein: CASRQTWDRGRGDTEAFF
D gene: NA; J gene: TRBJ2-3; CDR3 length: 15; V gene: TRBV7-9; clone size: once; CDR3 DNA: TGTGCCAGCAGCCTTACAGGGTACGGCCAGGATACGCAGTATTTT; CDR3 protein: CASSLTGYGQDTQYF
D gene: TRBD2; J gene: TRBJ2-5; CDR3 length: 15; V gene: TRBV27; clone size: NA; CDR3 DNA: TGTGCCAGCAGTGTCCCCGGGACTAGCAGCGAGACCCAGTACTTC; CDR3 protein: CASSVPGTSSETQYF
D gene: NA; J gene: TRBJ1-6; CDR3 length: 17; V gene: TRBV4-2; clone size: NA; CDR3 DNA: TGTGCCAGCAGCCAAGATCTCGTACAATCCTATAATTCACCCCTCCACTTT; CDR3 protein: CASSQDLVQSYNSPLHF
D gene: NA; J gene: TRBJ2-1; CDR3 length: 15; V gene: TRBV7-2; clone size: NA; CDR3 DNA: TGTGCCAGCACGCGTGTTGGCGGCTCCTACAATGAGCAGTTCTTC; CDR3 protein: CASTRVGGSYNEQFF
D gene: NA; J gene: TRBJ1-2; CDR3 length: 14; V gene: TRBV19; clone size: NA; CDR3 DNA: TGTGCCAGTAGTATATTCGCAGGGGTGGAAGGCTACACCTTC; CDR3 protein: CASSIFAGVEGYTF
D gene: TRBD1; J gene: TRBJ1-2; CDR3 length: 13; V gene: TRBV7-9; clone size: NA; CDR3 DNA: TGTGCCAGCAGCCCCCGAACAGGGGACGGCTACACCTTC; CDR3 protein: CASSPRTGDGYTF
D gene: TRBD1; J gene: TRBJ1-1; CDR3 length: 16; V gene: TRBV9; clone size: NA; CDR3 DNA: TGTGCCAGCAGCGTGGACAGGGAAGCGCGCGGCACTGAAGCTTTCTTT; CDR3 protein: CASSVDREARGTEAFF
D gene: TRBD1; J gene: TRBJ1-1; CDR3 length: 15; V gene: TRBV12-5; clone size: NA; CDR3 DNA: TGTGCTAGCCGATCGGGACAGGGGATGAACACTGAAGCTTTCTTT; CDR3 protein: CASRSGQGMNTEAFF
D gene: TRBD1; J gene: TRBJ1-5; CDR3 length: 19; V gene: TRBV7-9; clone size: NA; CDR3 DNA: TGTGCCAGCAGCGGAATTCCGGGACAGGGTCCCCCTAGCAATCAGCCCCAGCATTTT; CDR3 protein: CASSGIPGQGPPSNQPQHF
D gene: NA; J gene: TRBJ1-1; CDR3 length: 13; V gene: TRBV5-1; clone size: NA; CDR3 DNA: TGCGCCAGCAGCGTTAGCCCGAACACTGAAGCTTTCTTT; CDR3 protein: CASSVSPNTEAFF
D gene: NA; J gene: TRBJ2-5; CDR3 length: 15; V gene: TRBV5-1; clone size: NA; CDR3 DNA: TGCGCCAGCAGCTTCGGACCACACAGCGGGGAGACCCAGTACTTC; CDR3 protein: CASSFGPHSGETQYF